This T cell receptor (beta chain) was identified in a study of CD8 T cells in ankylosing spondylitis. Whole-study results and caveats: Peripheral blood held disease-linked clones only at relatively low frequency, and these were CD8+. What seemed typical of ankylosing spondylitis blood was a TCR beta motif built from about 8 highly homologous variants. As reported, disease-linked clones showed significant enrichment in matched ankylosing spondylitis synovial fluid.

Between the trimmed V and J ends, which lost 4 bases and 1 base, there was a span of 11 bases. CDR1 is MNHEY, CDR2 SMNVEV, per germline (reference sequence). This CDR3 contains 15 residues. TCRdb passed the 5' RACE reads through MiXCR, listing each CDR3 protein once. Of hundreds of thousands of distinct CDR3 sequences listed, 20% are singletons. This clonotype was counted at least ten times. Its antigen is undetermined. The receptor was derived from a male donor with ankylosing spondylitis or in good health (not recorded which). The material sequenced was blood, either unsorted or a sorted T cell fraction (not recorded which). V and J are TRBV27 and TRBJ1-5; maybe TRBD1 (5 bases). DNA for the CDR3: TGTGCCAGCAGTTCGGGGCCCCTGAGCAATCAGCCCCAGCATTTT. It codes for CASSSGPLSNQPQHF.